The table lists the clone carrying this TCR beta chain with a few counts. Its cognate antigen is unknown. The CDR3 runs to 15 residues. Germline values: CDR1 SEHNR, CDR2 FQNEAQ (reference sequence). Trimming took off 0 bases at V and 5 bases at J, with 13 bases between the two ends. The entry originates in a study of identical twins. Study-wide points: Within monozygotic twins, out-of-frame TCR alpha sharing was underestimated by the models.

TCRdb used MiXCR to reprocess the 5' RACE reads, holding one entry per CDR3 protein. This repertoire shows fewer than 650,000 distinct CDR3 sequences, roughly 7.1% found once; its top ten account for 1.6%. These data also formed part of another study, on yellow fever vaccine responses in identical twins.

This sequence was found in a woman under 30 in good health. Sequencing input: PBMCs. This chain connects TRBV7-9 to TRBJ2-5, with D uncertain. CDR3 bases: TGTGCCAGCAGCTTAGCGGCCGCTACGGAGGAGACCCAGTACTTC. Translated, it gives CASSLAAATEETQYF. The variable domain in full, with the rest retrieved from reference TRBV7-9 and TRBJ2-5, is DTGVSQNPRHKITKRGQNVTFRCDPISEHNRLYWYRQTLGQGPEFLTYFQNEAQLEKSRLLSDRFSAERPKGSFSTLEIQRTEQGDSAMYLCASSLAAATEETQYFGPGTRLLVL.